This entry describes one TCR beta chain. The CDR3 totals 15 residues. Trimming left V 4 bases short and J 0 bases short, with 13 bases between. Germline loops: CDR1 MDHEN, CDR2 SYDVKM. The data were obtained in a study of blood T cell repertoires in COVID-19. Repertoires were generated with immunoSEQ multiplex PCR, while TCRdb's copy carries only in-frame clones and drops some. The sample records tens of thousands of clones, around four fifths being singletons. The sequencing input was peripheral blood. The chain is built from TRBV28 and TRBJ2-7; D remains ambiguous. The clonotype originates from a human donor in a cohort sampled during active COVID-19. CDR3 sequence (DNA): TGTGCCAGCAGTTCCCTCGTTAGGAGCTCCTACGAGCAGTACTTC. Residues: CASSSLVRSSYEQYF. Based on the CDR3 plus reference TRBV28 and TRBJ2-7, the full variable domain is DVKVTQSSRYLVKRTGEKVFLECVQDMDHENMFWYRQDPGLGLRLIYFSYDVKMKEKGDIPEGYSVSREKKERFSLILESASTNQTSMYLCASSSLVRSSYEQYFGPGTRLTVT.